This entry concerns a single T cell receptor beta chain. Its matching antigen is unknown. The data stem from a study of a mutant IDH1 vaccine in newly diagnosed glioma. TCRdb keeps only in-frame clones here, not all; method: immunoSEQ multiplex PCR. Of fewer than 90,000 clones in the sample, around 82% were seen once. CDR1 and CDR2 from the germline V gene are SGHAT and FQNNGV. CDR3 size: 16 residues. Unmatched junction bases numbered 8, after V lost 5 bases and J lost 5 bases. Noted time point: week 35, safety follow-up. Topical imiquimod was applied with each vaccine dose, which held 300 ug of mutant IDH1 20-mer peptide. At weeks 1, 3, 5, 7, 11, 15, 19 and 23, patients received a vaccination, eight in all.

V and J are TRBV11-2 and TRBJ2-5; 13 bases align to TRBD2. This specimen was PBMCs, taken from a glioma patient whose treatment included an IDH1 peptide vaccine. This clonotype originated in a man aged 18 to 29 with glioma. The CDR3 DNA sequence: TGTGCCAGCAGCCCAACTAGCGGGAGGGCCGGGGAGACCCAGTACTTC. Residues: CASSPTSGRAGETQYF.